A single sample gave rise to the 12 T cell receptor beta chains below, sequenced in a study of a mutant IDH1 vaccine in newly diagnosed glioma. No cognate antigen is known for these TCRs. Sample time point: week 23, last vaccination. Doses of 300 ug of mutant IDH1 20-mer peptide were given with topical imiquimod. Some clones are missing from TCRdb's copy, which holds only in-frame ones; the method was immunoSEQ multiplex PCR. The sample yields about 56,000 clones, about 87% seen once. The input for sequencing was PBMCs, taken from a glioma patient whose treatment included an IDH1 peptide vaccine. Receptors originate from a man aged 35-49 years with glioma.

The gene calls are TRBV5-1 and TRBJ2-7; D uncertain. The CDR3 sequence is 14 residues long. The germline CDR1 and CDR2 sequences are SGHRS and YFSETQ. Trimming cost V 9 bases and J 5 bases, with 21 bases left between them. CDR3 DNA sequence: TGCGCCACACGTCACCCCAACTCTCCGAACGAGCAGTACTTC. Its translation: CATRHPNSPNEQYF.

This chain connects TRBV19 to TRBJ1-4; D is unclear. This CDR3 has 15 amino acids. CDR1 is LNHDA, CDR2 SQIVND, per germline (reference sequence). Deletions cut 6 bases from V and 4 bases from J, with 15 bases between. CDR3 DNA: TGTGCCAGTAGGACGACCCGGGCCTTTAATGAAAAACTGTTTTTT. Its protein product is CASRTTRAFNEKLFF.

The rearrangement links TRBV7-2 to TRBJ2-1, with D unclear. The CDR3 extends over 12 amino acids. V dropped 1 base and J dropped 12 bases, with 10 bases sitting between them. Per the germline V gene, CDR1 is SGHTA and CDR2 is FQGNSA. DNA for the CDR3: TGTGCCAGCAGCTTAGTTTGGCCGTGGCAGTTCTTC. Protein: CASSLVWPWQFF.

This clone came up a few times. V usage is TRBV5-1 and J usage is TRBJ1-2; no reliable D call. The CDR3 consists of 14 residues. CDR1 SGHRS and CDR2 YFSETQ come from the germline V gene. Trimming left V 0 bases short and J 4 bases short, with 10 bases between. The CDR3 nucleotides read TGCGCCAGCAGCTTGGGGGTAGGCGGCTATGGCTACACCTTC. Amino acid sequence: CASSLGVGGYGYTF.

This chain links TRBV6-1 with TRBJ2-1, with a tentative D call TRBD1 (5 bases). The germline V and J ends were trimmed by 4 bases and 0 bases, with 16 bases remaining between them. Germline V gene sequence: CDR1 MNHNS, CDR2 SASEGT. The CDR3 totals 17 residues. The CDR3 spells CASSGGYGPSSYNEQFF. DNA for the CDR3: TGTGCCAGCAGTGGGGGCTATGGACCCAGCTCCTACAATGAGCAGTTCTTC.

This sequence joins TRBV9 and TRBJ2-7; TRBD2 might be the D (6 bases). The CDR3 is 16 amino acids. The V end was cut by 3 bases, the J end by 1 base, with 17 bases between. Germline assignment: CDR1 SGDLS and CDR2 YYNGEE. CDR3 nucleotides: TGTGCCAGCAGCGCCCCTTGGGGGGAGGTTTCCTACGAGCAGTACTTC. Encoded protein: CASSAPWGEVSYEQYF.

V usage is TRBV18 and J usage is TRBJ1-1; a possible D gene is TRBD1 (5 bases). The V gene's germline CDR1 is KGHSH and CDR2 LQKENI. V was shortened by 2 bases and J by 3 bases, with 16 bases between the two germline ends. The CDR3 runs to 16 residues. The CDR3 here is CASSPWSGRGDTEAFF. CDR3 nucleotides: TGTGCCAGCTCACCATGGTCGGGGCGCGGGGACACTGAAGCTTTCTTT.

This sequence joins TRBV10-3 and TRBJ2-7; the D is unclear. In germline, CDR1 is ENHRY, CDR2 SYGVKD. The ends were cut back, 3 bases at V and 4 bases at J, with 7 bases in the middle. The CDR3 spans 12 residues. This CDR3 is CAISDKWYEQYF. CDR3 in DNA: TGTGCCATCAGTGACAAGTGGTACGAGCAGTACTTC.

The chain combines TRBV4-3 with TRBJ2-2, with 7 bases aligning to TRBD2. V was pared by 3 bases and J by 8 bases, with 6 bases of the junction left unmatched. CDR1 and CDR2 (germline): LGHNA, YSLEER. CDR3 length: 14 amino acids. The CDR3 DNA sequence: TGCGCCAGCAGCCAGGCCACTAGCGTTGGGGAGCTGTTTTTT. Residues: CASSQATSVGELFF.

V gene TRBV7-8 combines with J gene TRBJ2-7, with D uncertain. The germline V and J ends were trimmed by 8 bases and 5 bases, with 10 bases remaining between them. CDR3 length: 11 amino acids. Germline lookup yields CDR1 SGHVS and CDR2 FQNEAQ. The CDR3 sequence: CASSTFHEQYF. The CDR3 region has the DNA TGTGCCAGCTCAACCTTCCACGAGCAGTACTTC.

This chain joins TRBV27 and TRBJ2-7; D not certain. Germline V CDR1 and CDR2: MNHEY, SMNVEV (reference sequence). This CDR3 has 11 residues. Trimming left V 5 bases short and J 0 bases short, with 2 bases between. CDR3 nucleotide sequence: TGTGCCAGCAGTCTCTCCTACGAGCAGTACTTC. Its protein is CASSLSYEQYF.

The V and J genes are TRBV9 and TRBJ2-5; tentatively, D is TRBD1 (7 bases). V was cut by 4 bases and J by 4 bases, with 17 bases left in between. The CDR3 is 15 amino acids. The germline CDR1 and CDR2 sequences are SGDLS and YYNGEE. The chain's CDR3 is CASSKQTGRSETQYF. Here the CDR3 DNA reads TGTGCCAGCAGCAAGCAGACAGGGAGGTCAGAGACCCAGTACTTC.